This T cell receptor beta chain was identified in a study of T-cell reconstitution after alpha-beta-depleted transplantation in children (dated by TCRdb to the mid-2010s). About the investigation overall: Using TCR repertoire profiling, the study quantitatively followed how T-cell immune reconstitution unfolded in children after TCRalphabeta/CD19-depleted allogeneic hematopoietic cell transplantation.

The library came from PCR. The sequencer was an Illumina HiSeq 2500. TCR libraries were prepared with molecular barcoding, using unique molecular identifiers to normalize TCRbeta repertoire quantification. The public sequencing data were trimmed at Q25 with fastp and processed into clonotypes with MiXCR by TCRdb, which kept only in-frame beta chains. Records with the same CDR3 protein are collapsed into one entry carrying the most frequent genes and DNA. The sample contains under 450,000 distinct CDR3 sequences, about an eighth of them found a single time. The ten largest clones take up around 4.5% of the sample. Taken from cysteine to phenylalanine, the CDR3 has 16 residues. Only CDR3 DNA is held: 48 bases, read in frame from base 1. V ends up 5 bases short and J 4 bases short, with an unmatched junction base count of 7. This clonotype occurred a few times. The clone's antigen remains unknown. No base qualities exist here, and no much larger clone lies one base off it.

The chain was built from TRBV12-3 or TRBV12-4 and TRBJ2-2, and 10 bases in between align with TRBD1. This material consisted of PBMCs, taken from the stem cell graft. This receptor was obtained from a human donor who donated a stem cell graft to a child with Fanconi anemia. The DNA sequence is TGTGCCAGCAGTGATCCCGGGACAGGGGTCACCGGGGAGCTGTTTTTT. Its amino acids are CASSDPGTGVTGELFF.